The 17 T cell receptor beta chains in this list originate from one sample, sequenced in a study of T cell repertoires in cytomegalovirus infection. The antigens for these receptors are not known. TCRdb re-analysed the reads in MiXCR, keeping a single row per CDR3 protein. This table has 750,000 to 950,000 distinct CDR3 sequences, 29% appearing once. Material: cultured CD8+ T cells from PBMCs, obtained from culture after CMV antigen stimulation. These receptors came from a human donor in good health (CMV status not recorded). Some clones in this sample may be carry-over from other donors' samples.

This clonotype was found many times. The rearrangement joins TRBV12-3 or TRBV12-4 to TRBJ2-3, with D unresolved. This CDR3 is 14 amino acids long. V was shortened by 2 bases and J by 1 base, with 7 bases between the two germline ends. The CDR3 is CASSLYGGTDTQYF. The CDR3 DNA is TGTGCCAGCAGTTTATATGGGGGCACAGATACGCAGTATTTT.

This clonotype was counted a few times. J is TRBJ1-4 and V is TRBV7-8, with D tentatively TRBD1 (5 bases). Trimming took off 2 bases at V and 5 bases at J, with 12 bases between the two ends. Germline lookup yields CDR1 SGHVS and CDR2 FQNEAQ. The length of the CDR3 is 15 residues. The CDR3 sequence: CASSLIGRANEKLFF. In DNA, the CDR3 is TGTGCCAGCAGCTTAATCGGCAGGGCAAATGAAAAACTGTTTTTT.

This clonotype has a count of ten or more. CDR3 sequence: CASSPGRSYGYTF. CDR3 bases: TGTGCCAGCAGTCCAGGCAGAAGCTATGGCTACACCTTC. This chain connects TRBV7-8 to TRBJ1-2; no clear D. Deletions cut 6 bases from V and 4 bases from J, with 12 bases between. CDR1 is SGHVS, CDR2 FQNEAQ, per germline. This CDR3 comprises 13 residues.

This clonotype has a handful of counts. The chain joins TRBV19 to TRBJ1-4; D is perhaps TRBD1 (6 bases). The CDR3 loop spans 17 amino acids. V dropped 3 bases and J dropped 4 bases, with 18 bases sitting between them. Per germline, CDR1 LNHDA and CDR2 SQIVND (reference sequence). CDR3 DNA sequence: TGTGCCAGTAGTATCGGCTATTTCCCAGGGGATAATGAAAAACTGTTTTTT. Protein product: CASSIGYFPGDNEKLFF.

This clonotype has just a few counts. V and J are TRBV7-9 and TRBJ2-1; D is possibly TRBD1 (5 bases). Trimming shortened V by 3 bases and J by 0 bases, and 27 bases separated the two germline ends. This CDR3 comprises 21 residues. The germline gives CDR1 SEHNR, CDR2 FQNEAQ (reference sequence). The CDR3 nucleotides are TGTGCCAGCAGCTTCCCAGTGAAGGCGACAGTATACCCCGACTCCTACAATGAGCAGTTCTTC. Translated: CASSFPVKATVYPDSYNEQFF.

J is TRBJ2-3 and V is TRBV20-1; D perhaps matches TRBD2 (5 bases). The CDR3 length is 17 residues. Germline lookup yields CDR1 DFQATT and CDR2 SNEGSKA (reference sequence). V was shortened by 2 bases and J by 3 bases, with 21 bases between the two germline ends. DNA for the CDR3: TGCAGTGCTAGAAACGTTAGACCCTCGAGGGCTACAGATACGCAGTATTTT. Translation gives CSARNVRPSRATDTQYF.

V is TRBV27 and J is TRBJ2-1; D ambiguous. The V gene's germline CDR1 is MNHEY and CDR2 SMNVEV (reference sequence). The V end was cut by 2 bases, the J end by 2 bases, with 10 bases between. The length of the CDR3 is 15 residues. CDR3 region: CASSLVGKPYNEQFF. DNA for the CDR3: TGTGCCAGCAGTTTAGTGGGGAAACCCTACAATGAGCAGTTCTTC.

The rearrangement links TRBV7-6 to TRBJ2-2; 7 bases align to TRBD2. Per germline, CDR1 SGHVS and CDR2 FNYEAQ. This CDR3 spans 15 amino acids. The J segment lost 1 base and the V segment lost 5 bases, leaving 4 bases of the junction unmatched. This chain's CDR3 is CASSQRGENTGELFF. For the CDR3, the DNA is TGTGCCAGCAGCCAACGGGGGGAGAACACCGGGGAGCTGTTTTTT. The full variable domain, rest sourced from reference TRBV7-6 and TRBJ2-2, is GAGVSQSPRYKVTKRGQDVALRCDPISGHVSLYWYRQALGQGPEFLTYFNYEAQQDKSGLPNDRFSAERPEGSISTLTIQRTEQRDSAMYRCASSQRGENTGELFFGEGSRLTVL.

The chain uses TRBV12-3 or TRBV12-4 and TRBJ2-3, with TRBD2 matching 14 bases. The CDR3 covers 19 residues. V shed 6 bases, J shed 0 bases, and the junction held 11 bases outside the gene matches. CDR3 in DNA: TGTGCCAGCAGCGTCATAGGACTAGCGGGGGGCACTAGCACAGATACGCAGTATTTT. Protein sequence: CASSVIGLAGGTSTDTQYF.

This clonotype was counted a single time. V gene TRBV29-1 combines with J gene TRBJ1-2, with D possibly matching TRBD1 (5 bases). V was cut by 4 bases and J by 3 bases, with 18 bases left in between. The CDR3 contains 15 residues. Looked up from germline, CDR1 is SQVTM and CDR2 is ANQGSEA. The CDR3 here is CSVGGPRGKDYGYTF. Written as DNA, the CDR3 is TGCAGCGTTGGGGGCCCTCGGGGGAAGGACTATGGCTACACCTTC.

A few counts support this clonotype. This chain joins TRBV6-5 and TRBJ2-1; 13 bases line up with TRBD2. The CDR3 runs to 15 residues. Germline CDR1 and CDR2: MNHEY and SVGAGI. V lost 0 bases and J lost 9; bases outside the gene matches: 2. The CDR3 reads CASSYSTSGGPEQFF. The DNA for the CDR3 is TGTGCCAGCAGTTACTCGACTAGCGGGGGGCCTGAGCAGTTCTTC.

The V call is TRBV11-3, the J call TRBJ1-6, with a tentative D call TRBD1 (6 bases). CDR1 is SGHNT and CDR2 is YENEEA in the germline V gene. The length of the CDR3 is 17 residues. Trimming stripped 5 bases from V and 0 bases from J, with 14 bases between. CDR3 in amino acids: CASSLHRESSYNSPLHF. CDR3 bases: TGTGCCAGCAGCCTCCACAGGGAGAGCTCCTATAATTCACCCCTCCACTTT.

The sample holds a few counts of this clonotype. The chain joins TRBV27 to TRBJ2-7; D perhaps matches TRBD1 (6 bases). CDR3 length equals 16 residues. V lost 6 bases and J lost 3, with 21 bases in between. Germline CDR1 MNHEY, CDR2 SMNVEV (reference sequence). In DNA form, the CDR3 reads TGTGCCAGCAGCCTCACTGGGCAGGGGTTTAGCTACGAGCAGTACTTC. This sequence encodes CASSLTGQGFSYEQYF.

This chain joins TRBV12-3 or TRBV12-4 and TRBJ2-3; D possibly corresponds to TRBD1 (6 bases). Trimming pared 5 bases from V and 6 bases from J, leaving 24 bases between. This CDR3 has 17 residues. This CDR3 is CASSHYVGTSGWDTQYF. CDR3 DNA sequence: TGTGCCAGCAGTCACTATGTCGGGACATCAGGTTGGGATACGCAGTATTTT.

The gene calls are TRBV10-3 and TRBJ2-1; a possible D gene is TRBD2 (6 bases). V lost 4 bases and J 5 bases, leaving 9 bases between the germline ends. This CDR3 is 13 amino acids long. Per the germline V gene, CDR1 is ENHRY and CDR2 is SYGVKD. CDR3 nucleotides: TGTGCCATCAGTGGCGGGAACCACAATGAGCAGTTCTTC. Encoded protein: CAISGGNHNEQFF.

J is TRBJ2-7 and V is TRBV6-6; tentative D call: TRBD1 (6 bases). Per germline, CDR1 MNHNY and CDR2 SVGAGI (reference sequence). The CDR3 is 14 residues long. Trimming shortened V by 2 bases and J by 2 bases, and 10 bases separated the two germline ends. The CDR3 DNA is TGTGCCAGCAGTTACGGCAGGGGAGCCTACGAGCAGTACTTC. It specifies CASSYGRGAYEQYF.

This clonotype appeared a few times. This sequence joins TRBV7-6 and TRBJ2-1; D ambiguous. CDR1 is SGHVS and CDR2 is FNYEAQ in the germline V gene. CDR3 length equals 12 residues. Trimming stripped 2 bases from V and 8 bases from J, with 7 bases between. The CDR3 DNA reads as TGTGCCAGCAGCTTAAAGTGGGATGAGCAGTTCTTC. It encodes CASSLKWDEQFF.